These T cell receptor beta chains were read from a single sample in a study of shared clonotypes between healthy human individuals. Sequenced by immunoSEQ multiplex PCR; TCRdb stores in-frame clones only, minus some. The data show 950,000 to 1,300,000 clones, around 76% seen once. Material: memory CD4+ T cells sorted from blood. The origin of the receptors is a man aged 18 to 29 in good health. The CDR3 runs from the conserved cysteine through the conserved F or W. Fields, in order: D gene, clone size, V gene, J gene, CDR3 protein, CDR3 DNA. D genes are given only for firm matches. Rows may omit the clone size; those that give it use once, few, many or a size class.

.	few	TRBV10-3	TRBJ2-3	CATRGNTDTQYF	TGTGCCACCAGAGGAAACACAGATACGCAGTATTTT
.	.	TRBV7-2	TRBJ2-3	CASSLTGTSADTQYF	TGTGCCAGCAGCTTAACAGGGACCTCAGCAGATACGCAGTATTTT
TRBD1	.	TRBV9	TRBJ2-6	CASYRGSGANVLTF	TGTGCCAGCTACAGGGGCTCTGGGGCCAACGTCCTGACTTTC
TRBD1	.	TRBV7-9	TRBJ1-2	CASSLAGQGGYYGYTF	TGTGCCAGCAGCTTAGCGGGACAGGGAGGTTACTATGGCTACACCTTC
.	.	TRBV9	TRBJ2-1	CASSVGLGRNEQFF	TGTGCCAGCAGCGTAGGTCTAGGAAGGAATGAGCAGTTCTTC
.	.	TRBV7-2	TRBJ2-5	CASSLVRETQYF	TGTGCCAGCAGCTTAGTAAGAGAGACCCAGTACTTC
TRBD1	.	TRBV5-1	TRBJ2-7	CASSPTGGEQYF	TGCGCCAGCAGTCCTACAGGGGGCGAGCAGTACTTC
TRBD1	many	TRBV2	TRBJ1-1	CASSGGQFGVEAFF	TGTGCCAGCAGTGGGGGACAGTTCGGGGTCGAAGCTTTCTTT
.	.	TRBV5-1	TRBJ2-2	CASSLTFGATNTGELFF	TGCGCCAGCAGCTTAACCTTCGGGGCAACGAACACCGGGGAGCTGTTTTTT
.	.	TRBV7-2	TRBJ1-1	CASSLRQVALGTEAFF	TGTGCCAGCAGCCTCCGACAGGTAGCTTTAGGCACTGAAGCTTTCTTT
.	once	TRBV30	TRBJ2-1	CAWSVGSYNEQFF	TGTGCCTGGAGTGTAGGCTCCTACAATGAGCAGTTCTTC
.	once	TRBV2	TRBJ2-1	CASSEWQGGLGEQFF	TGTGCCAGCAGTGAATGGCAGGGGGGGCTAGGTGAGCAGTTCTTC
.	.	TRBV5-1	TRBJ1-3	CASSLDSGNTIYF	TGCGCCAGCAGCTTAGACTCTGGAAACACCATATATTTT
TRBD1	once	TRBV5-8	TRBJ2-7	CASSLRRTGSSYEQYF	TGTGCCAGCAGCTTGCGACGGACAGGGAGCTCCTACGAGCAGTACTTC
.	.	TRBV4-1	TRBJ2-1	CASSQDLGEQFF	TGCGCCAGCAGCCAAGATCTGGGGGAGCAGTTCTTC
.	.	TRBV19	TRBJ2-5	CASSTNRAETQYF	TGTGCCAGTAGTACTAACAGGGCGGAGACCCAGTACTTC
TRBD1	once	TRBV10-2	TRBJ2-7	CASSLGGSSYEQYF	TGCGCCAGCAGCCTAGGGGGCAGCTCCTACGAGCAGTACTTC
.	.	TRBV30	TRBJ1-2	CAWRWKYGYTF	TGTGCCTGGAGATGGAAATATGGCTACACCTTC